These 31 T cell receptor beta chains share one sample of origin, sequenced in a study of T cells in Graves' hyperthyroidism and ophthalmopathy. TCR beta CDR3 region amplification was performed from RNA transcripts. During a first-round RT-PCR of the TCR CDR3, the HTBI primer set was used. TCRdb reprocessed the multiplex PCR reads with MiXCR, giving one entry per CDR3 protein. Here the sample spans hundreds of thousands of distinct CDR3 sequences, roughly 16% being singletons. The specimen was blood. These receptors all come from a woman under 40 with Graves' hyperthyroidism.

This sequence joins TRBV27 and TRBJ2-1; D call uncertain. V dropped 7 bases and J dropped 3 bases, with 16 bases sitting between them. Germline assignment: CDR1 MNHEY and CDR2 SMNVEV (reference sequence). The CDR3 totals 15 residues. For the CDR3, the DNA is TGTGCCAGCACCCCTTTACAGCTCCTCTACAATGAGCAGTTCTTC. It encodes CASTPLQLLYNEQFF.

The table lists this clonotype with a few counts. This chain links TRBV5-1 with TRBJ2-2, with D unclear. Between the trimmed V and J ends, which lost 4 bases and 5 bases, there was a span of 15 bases. Germline CDR1 SGHRS, CDR2 YFSETQ. The CDR3 runs 15 residues. Here the CDR3 DNA reads TGCGCCAGCAGCCCCCGAGGACCTATGACCGGGGAGCTGTTTTTT. It is translated as CASSPRGPMTGELFF.

This clonotype was counted many times. The CDR3 region is CASSWGQGQETQYF. Here the CDR3 DNA reads TGTGCCAGCAGTTGGGGACAGGGACAAGAGACCCAGTACTTC. The chain uses TRBV28 and TRBJ2-5; 9 bases agree with TRBD1. Germline V CDR1 and CDR2: MDHEN, SYDVKM. Trimming took 4 bases from V and 2 from J; bases not matched to a gene: 2. The CDR3 loop spans 14 amino acids.

This clonotype was seen only a few times. The V call is TRBV6-1, the J call TRBJ2-3; D ambiguous. V lost 3 bases to trimming and J lost 2 bases, with 12 bases between them. Germline CDR1 and CDR2: MNHNS and SASEGT. The CDR3 runs 15 residues. CDR3 region: CASSDLGLSTDTQYF. Written as DNA, the CDR3 is TGTGCCAGCAGTGATCTGGGTCTTTCCACAGATACGCAGTATTTT.

In its sample, this clonotype was seen a few times. The chain recombines TRBV3-1 with TRBJ1-1; D perhaps matches TRBD1 (6 bases). Deletions cut 0 bases from V and 1 base from J, with 15 bases between. Looked up from germline, CDR1 is LGHDT and CDR2 is YNNKEL (reference sequence). This CDR3 region has 17 residues. The CDR3 sequence: CASSQDFQGPGNTEAFF. The CDR3 DNA is TGTGCCAGCAGCCAAGATTTTCAGGGGCCCGGGAACACTGAAGCTTTCTTT.

This clonotype was picked up one time. A much larger clone is a single base away; this may be a read error. The gene calls are TRBV7-9 and TRBJ2-3; D may be TRBD1 or TRBD2 (6 bases each). The CDR3 contains 15 residues. The V gene lost 5 bases and the J gene lost 4 bases, with 16 bases spanning the gap. Germline V gene sequence: CDR1 SEHNR, CDR2 FQNEAQ (reference sequence). DNA of the CDR3: TGTGCCAGCAGCGAGGCGGGACACACCCCAGATACGCAGTATTTT. Encoded protein: CASSEAGHTPDTQYF. The full variable domain, its missing parts supplied by reference TRBV7-9 and TRBJ2-3, is DTGVSQNPRHKITKRGQNVTFRCDPISEHNRLYWYRQTLGQGPEFLTYFQNEAQLEKSRLLSDRFSAERPKGSFSTLEIQRTEQGDSAMYLCASSEAGHTPDTQYFGPGTRLTVL.

This clonotype was counted a few times. CDR3 amino acids: CASSGGQGQPQHF. For the CDR3, the DNA is TGTGCCAGCAGTGGGGGGCAGGGTCAGCCCCAGCATTTT. This chain joins TRBV2 and TRBJ1-5; TRBD1 might be the D (6 bases). This CDR3 spans 13 amino acids. From germline, CDR1 is SNHLY and CDR2 FYNNEI. The V and J ends lost 4 bases and 6 bases respectively, with 10 bases between them. The full variable domain, with the rest looked up from reference TRBV2 and TRBJ1-5, is EPEVTQTPSHQVTQMGQEVILRCVPISNHLYFYWYRQILGQKVEFLVSFYNNEISEKSEIFDDQFSVERPDGSNFTLKIRSTKLEDSAMYFCASSGGQGQPQHFGDGTRLSIL.

V and J are TRBV9 and TRBJ2-1, with a tentative D call TRBD2 (5 bases). Germline V gives CDR1 SGDLS, CDR2 YYNGEE. This CDR3 is built from 16 residues. With 0 bases removed from V and 2 bases from J, the gap between germline ends came to 12 bases. The CDR3, as DNA: TGTGCCAGCAGCGTAGGGGCTCTAGCCACCTACAATGAGCAGTTCTTC. Protein: CASSVGALATYNEQFF.

This clonotype was counted at least ten times. The V call is TRBV28, the J call TRBJ1-5; no definite D call. The CDR3 has 11 residues. Germline V gene data show CDR1 as MDHEN and CDR2 as SYDVKM. V lost 6 bases, J lost 4 bases, and 4 bases lay in between. The CDR3 coding sequence is TGTGCCAGCAGCGTAAATCAGCCCCAGCATTTT. Its translation is CASSVNQPQHF.

There are many counts of this clonotype. The chain links TRBV6-2 or TRBV6-3 to TRBJ2-1; weak D call: TRBD1 (5 bases). The V gene's germline CDR1 is MNHEY and CDR2 SVGEGT. CDR3 length: 15 amino acids. V shed 3 bases and J shed 8 bases, with 17 bases lying between them. CDR3 nucleotides: TGTGCCAGCAGTTATTCCGGGTACAGGCGGCATGAGCAGTTCTTC. Amino acid sequence: CASSYSGYRRHEQFF.

This clonotype was counted ten times or more. Mismatch with germline at one junction end may stem from a read error. J is TRBJ2-1 and V is TRBV5-1, with a tentative D call TRBD2 (5 bases). The germline V gene encodes CDR1 SGHRS and CDR2 YFSETQ. The CDR3 totals 13 residues. CDR3 loop: CASRPDSHNEQFF. The CDR3 region has the DNA TGCGCCAGCAGACCGGACTCCCACAATGAGCAGTTCTTC.

The rearrangement uses TRBV6-1 and TRBJ2-7; a possible D gene is TRBD1 (6 bases). Germline values: CDR1 MNHNS, CDR2 SASEGT. This CDR3 has 13 amino acids. Trimming took 2 bases from V and 5 from J, leaving 10 bases between them. CDR3 sequence: CASSEYRVNEQYF. CDR3 nucleotides: TGTGCCAGCAGTGAATACAGGGTAAACGAGCAGTACTTC.

This clonotype was seen a handful of times. This rearrangement joins TRBV9 to TRBJ2-2, with 14 bases fitting TRBD2. The CDR3 has 18 amino acids. CDR1 is SGDLS and CDR2 is YYNGEE in the germline V gene. V dropped 4 bases and J dropped 7; count of bases not matched to a gene: 12. The CDR3 DNA is TGTGCCAGCAGCCCTTCGACTAGCGGGAGGGCCAGGAACGGGGAGCTGTTTTTT. It codes for CASSPSTSGRARNGELFF.

In DNA form, the CDR3 reads TGTGCCAGTAGTACACAGGGTCAAGAGACCCAGTACTTC. It yields the protein CASSTQGQETQYF. The V gene is TRBV19, the J gene TRBJ2-5; possible D gene TRBD1, 6 bases. This CDR3 spans 13 amino acids. V gave up 4 bases and J gave up 2 bases, with 8 bases separating them. Germline values: CDR1 LNHDA, CDR2 SQIVND (reference sequence).

This clonotype occurred a few times. The DNA for the CDR3 is TGTGCCAGCAGTTTAGGAGCAACCTATGGCTACACCTTC. Protein sequence: CASSLGATYGYTF. The V and J genes are TRBV12-3 or TRBV12-4 and TRBJ1-2; the D is unclear. V was trimmed by 1 base and J by 4 bases, leaving 7 bases between them. The CDR3 totals 13 residues.

This clonotype was found a few times. This chain joins TRBV9 and TRBJ2-5, with 11 bases fitting TRBD2. This CDR3 region has 19 residues. Germline CDR1 reads SGDLS; CDR2 reads YYNGEE. V dropped 5 bases and J dropped 0; count of bases not matched to a gene: 15. In DNA form, the CDR3 reads TGTGCCAGCAGTCATAAACTAGCGGGAGAGACCTTCGACCAAGAGACCCAGTACTTC. Protein sequence: CASSHKLAGETFDQETQYF.

In this sample, this clonotype turned up many times. CDR3 nucleotides: TGTGCCAGCAATTCCGGGACAGAGCTGAACACTGAAGCTTTCTTT. Translation gives CASNSGTELNTEAFF. This chain connects TRBV28 to TRBJ1-1, with TRBD1 matching 7 bases. Germline V gene data show CDR1 as MDHEN and CDR2 as SYDVKM. The CDR3 totals 15 residues. The ends lost 7 bases at V and 0 bases at J; junction bases unmatched: 8.

In this sample, this clonotype turned up a few times. The rearrangement joins TRBV29-1 to TRBJ2-2; D could derive from TRBD1 or TRBD2 (5 bases each). Germline V lookup: CDR1 SQVTM, CDR2 ANQGSEA. Trimming took off 0 bases at V and 5 bases at J, with 13 bases between the two ends. There are 15 residues in the CDR3. The CDR3 DNA sequence: TGCAGCGTTGAAGATGGGACGCGTAGTACCGGGGAGCTGTTTTTT. This gives the protein CSVEDGTRSTGELFF.

This clonotype has ten or more counts. V is TRBV28 and J is TRBJ2-7, with TRBD1 matching over 9 bases. The CDR3 extends over 14 amino acids. Trimming at V came to 5 bases and at J to 7 bases, leaving 9 bases not matched to a gene. Germline assignment: CDR1 MDHEN and CDR2 SYDVKM. This chain's CDR3 is CASSPGTGTGEQYF. CDR3 nucleotides: TGTGCCAGCAGTCCCGGGACAGGGACAGGGGAGCAGTACTTC.

V is TRBV5-1 and J is TRBJ2-7, with D perhaps matching TRBD1 (6 bases). The CDR3 spans 14 residues. V gave up 0 bases and J gave up 6 bases, with 13 bases separating them. CDR1 SGHRS and CDR2 YFSETQ come from the germline V gene. The CDR3 nucleotides read TGCGCCAGCAGCTTGGAAGGGGGAACGGGCGAGCAGTACTTC. Translated: CASSLEGGTGEQYF. The complete variable domain, with remaining parts taken from reference TRBV5-1 and TRBJ2-7, reads KAGVTQTPRYLIKTRGQQVTLSCSPISGHRSVSWYQQTPGQGLQFLFEYFSETQRNKGNFPGRFSGRQFSNSRSEMNVSTLELGDSALYLCASSLEGGTGEQYFGPGTRLTVT.

This clonotype was seen many times. The V call is TRBV2, the J call TRBJ1-1; perhaps TRBD1 as D (6 bases). Germline V gives CDR1 SNHLY, CDR2 FYNNEI. The CDR3 covers 15 residues. V gave up 7 bases and J gave up 3 bases, with 18 bases separating them. CDR3 region: CASKPRGYRDTEAFF. The CDR3 DNA is TGTGCCAGCAAACCGAGGGGGTATAGGGACACTGAAGCTTTCTTT.

This clonotype was observed at least ten times. The chain combines TRBV20-1 with TRBJ2-3; 9 bases line up with TRBD2. The CDR3 contains 15 residues. The germline gives CDR1 DFQATT, CDR2 SNEGSKA (reference sequence). V lost 3 bases, J lost 0 bases, and 4 bases stayed unmatched. CDR3 DNA sequence: TGCAGTGCTAGCCCCACTAGCGGGAGCACAGATACGCAGTATTTT. It translates to CSASPTSGSTDTQYF.

This clonotype was seen more than once but under ten times. The gene calls are TRBV29-1 and TRBJ1-5; D unresolved. Germline-derived CDR1 and CDR2 are SQVTM and ANQGSEA. The length of the CDR3 is 13 residues. Trimming removed 2 bases at V and 6 bases at J, with 11 bases between. In DNA form, the CDR3 reads TGCAGCGTTGAAAGCCGGGAAGGTCAGCCCCAGCATTTT. It encodes CSVESREGQPQHF.

The rearrangement uses TRBV19 and TRBJ2-3; the D gene is possibly TRBD1 (6 bases). Trimming pared 4 bases from V and 0 bases from J, leaving 11 bases between. The CDR3 consists of 15 residues. Germline V CDR1 and CDR2: LNHDA, SQIVND (reference sequence). CDR3: CASSTPDRSTDTQYF. Written as DNA, the CDR3 is TGTGCCAGTAGTACCCCAGACAGGAGCACAGATACGCAGTATTTT. Combining the CDR3 with reference TRBV19 and TRBJ2-3 gives the whole variable domain DGGITQSPKYLFRKEGQNVTLSCEQNLNHDAMYWYRQDPGQGLRLIYYSQIVNDFQKGDIAEGYSVSREKKESFPLTVTSAQKNPTAFYLCASSTPDRSTDTQYFGPGTRLTVL.

The rearrangement uses TRBV3-1 and TRBJ1-4; D is uncertain. Trimming removed 1 base from V and 2 bases from J, with 11 bases in between. Germline assignment: CDR1 LGHDT and CDR2 YNNKEL (reference sequence). CDR3 length: 16 amino acids. This CDR3 is CASSQGNGVTNEKLFF. The CDR3 bases are TGTGCCAGCAGCCAAGGCAACGGGGTGACTAATGAAAAACTGTTTTTT. The complete variable domain, with remaining parts taken from reference TRBV3-1 and TRBJ1-4, reads DTAVSQTPKYLVTQMGNDKSIKCEQNLGHDTMYWYKQDSKKFLKIMFSYNNKELIINETVPNRFSPKSPDKAHLNLHINSLELGDSAVYFCASSQGNGVTNEKLFFGSGTQLSVL.

The CDR3 loop is CASSRSSGVSTDTQYF. The CDR3 DNA reads TGTGCCAGCAGCCGCTCGTCAGGGGTTAGCACAGATACGCAGTATTTT. The rearrangement links TRBV14 to TRBJ2-3, with a possible D match to TRBD1 (6 bases). The CDR3 runs to 16 residues. The V gene lost 4 bases and the J gene lost 0 bases, with 14 bases spanning the gap. Germline V gene sequence: CDR1 SGHDN, CDR2 FVKESK.

The sample holds many counts of this clonotype. The CDR3 DNA sequence: TGTGCCAGCAGTGTTTACAGGGGGACAGGACCAGGCTCTGAAGCTTTCTTT. This codes for CASSVYRGTGPGSEAFF. The rearrangement joins TRBV2 to TRBJ1-1; TRBD1 matches 8 bases. Per the germline V gene, CDR1 is SNHLY and CDR2 is FYNNEI. J lost 6 bases, V lost 4 bases, and 16 bases had no gene match. The CDR3 has 17 amino acids.

This clonotype was counted between two and nine times. The V gene is TRBV9, the J gene TRBJ2-1; 9 positions match TRBD2. CDR3 length equals 19 residues. Germline V gives CDR1 SGDLS, CDR2 YYNGEE. V trimming: 3 bases; J trimming: 5 bases; junction bases outside the gene matches: 18. The CDR3 spells CASSAHAGIAGARHNEQFF. CDR3 DNA: TGTGCCAGCAGCGCACATGCCGGGATAGCGGGAGCCCGCCACAATGAGCAGTTCTTC. The variable domain in full, with the rest retrieved from reference TRBV9 and TRBJ2-1, is DSGVTQTPKHLITATGQRVTLRCSPRSGDLSVYWYQQSLDQGLQFLIQYYNGEERAKGNILERFSAQQFPDLHSELNLSSLELGDSALYFCASSAHAGIAGARHNEQFFGPGTRLTVL.

The J gene is TRBJ1-5, the V gene TRBV6-1; no definite D call. This CDR3 has 15 residues. Trimming took 1 base from V and 4 from J, leaving 11 bases between them. Germline CDR1 reads MNHNS; CDR2 reads SASEGT. CDR3 coding DNA: TGTGCCAGCAGTGAAGGGGCAGTCTTGAATCAGCCCCAGCATTTT. Translated: CASSEGAVLNQPQHF.

This clonotype turned up a few times. V is TRBV18 and J is TRBJ2-2, with D possibly matching TRBD2 (5 bases). Germline values: CDR1 KGHSH, CDR2 LQKENI. The CDR3 is made up of 13 amino acids. V lost 5 bases and J lost 7, with 11 bases in between. CDR3 protein: CASSFAEVGELFF. CDR3 nucleotides: TGTGCCAGCTCATTTGCGGAGGTCGGGGAGCTGTTTTTT. The variable domain in full, completed from reference TRBV18 and TRBJ2-2, reads NAGVMQNPRHLVRRRGQEARLRCSPMKGHSHVYWYRQLPEEGLKFMVYLQKENIIDESGMPKERFSAEFPKEGPSILRIQQVVRGDSAAYFCASSFAEVGELFFGEGSRLTVL.

This clonotype was seen at least ten times. This chain uses TRBV28 with TRBJ2-1, with TRBD2 as a possible D gene (6 bases). The V gene's germline CDR1 is MDHEN and CDR2 SYDVKM. This CDR3 region has 15 residues. The V and J ends lost 3 bases and 4 bases respectively, with 13 bases between them. The CDR3 nucleotides are TGTGCCAGCAGTTTCTGGCGTGGGGGGTACAATGAGCAGTTCTTC. Its protein product is CASSFWRGGYNEQFF. The complete variable domain, with remaining parts taken from reference TRBV28 and TRBJ2-1, reads DVKVTQSSRYLVKRTGEKVFLECVQDMDHENMFWYRQDPGLGLRLIYFSYDVKMKEKGDIPEGYSVSREKKERFSLILESASTNQTSMYLCASSFWRGGYNEQFFGPGTRLTVL.